The T cell receptor beta chain under discussion was sequenced for a study of shared clonotypes between healthy human individuals. Overall study findings and caveats: Rarefaction gave evidence that sorted-subset sequencing remained incomplete despite large depth.

On this clone itself: Its matching antigen is unknown.

Germline V gives CDR1 SGHVS, CDR2 FNYEAQ. V was shortened by 5 bases and J by 1 base, with 11 bases between the two germline ends. The CDR3 sequence is 14 residues long. Naive CD8 cells lacked CD45RO, underwent positive selection for CCR7 and left out terminally differentiated effector memory CD45RA+ cells. Using immunoSEQ multiplex PCR, the repertoire was profiled, and TCRdb retains in-frame clones only, with some absent. This sample carries more than 600,000 clones, about 90% of them seen once, and the ten largest clones take approximately 24%. The V call is TRBV7-6, the J call TRBJ1-1; D remains unclear. Specimen: naive CD8+ T cells sorted from blood. This clonotype was obtained from a man aged 30-40 years in good health. The CDR3 here is CASSPAPGNTEAFF. In DNA, the CDR3 is TGTGCCAGCAGCCCTGCCCCGGGGAACACTGAAGCTTTCTTT.